Presented here are 16 T cell receptor beta chains from one specimen sequenced in a study of CD8+CD57+ T cells in acquired aplastic anemia. Genomic DNA was employed as the template in profiling TCR beta VDJ and CDR3. TCRdb reprocessed the reads via MiXCR and lists one record per CDR3 protein. The repertoire consists of over 150,000 distinct CDR3 sequences, with about 70% occurring once and the leading ten covering 45% to 60%. Those patients picked for sequencing had displayed CD8+CD57+ cell expansion on flow cytometry. The sequenced sample was sorted CD4+, CD8+, or CD8+CD57+ T cells (not recorded which) from PBMCs. The origin of the receptors is a human donor with aplastic anemia.

The rearrangement links TRBV2 to TRBJ2-5; D not certain. Germline V gene lookup returns CDR1 SNHLY and CDR2 FYNNEI. Trimming stripped 4 bases from V and 4 bases from J, with 10 bases between. CDR3 length: 13 amino acids. This CDR3 is CASSAPAPETQYF. The CDR3 region has the DNA TGTGCCAGCAGTGCCCCGGCACCAGAGACCCAGTACTTC.

The CDR3 loop is CSAIGTATYEQYF. DNA of the CDR3: TGCAGTGCTATTGGGACTGCGACCTACGAGCAGTACTTC. J is TRBJ2-7 and V is TRBV20-1, with TRBD2 as a possible D gene (6 bases). V was clipped by 4 bases and J by 2 bases, with 12 bases between them. CDR1 is DFQATT and CDR2 is SNEGSKA in the germline V gene (reference sequence). There are 13 residues in the CDR3.

The chain is built from TRBV20-1 and TRBJ1-1; TRBD1 agrees at 8 bases. This CDR3 spans 11 amino acids. Germline loops: CDR1 DFQATT, CDR2 SNEGSKA (reference sequence). The DNA of the CDR3 is TGCAGGGGACACAGGGGGGTAGAAGCTTTCTTT. It encodes CRGHRGVEAFF.

The rearrangement links TRBV20-1 to TRBJ2-1, with 10 bases matching TRBD2. Germline CDR1 is DFQATT and CDR2 is SNEGSKA (reference sequence). The CDR3 has 16 amino acids. V shed 1 base, J shed 4 bases, and the junction held 7 bases outside the gene matches. CDR3 protein: CSARGYRTSGYNEQFF. CDR3 nucleotide sequence: TGCAGTGCTAGAGGTTATAGGACTAGCGGTTACAATGAGCAGTTCTTC.

V and J are TRBV7-2 and TRBJ1-2, with D possibly being TRBD1 (6 bases). This CDR3 has 15 amino acids. Looked up from germline, CDR1 is SGHTA and CDR2 is FQGNSA. V lost 2 bases and J 0 bases, leaving 10 bases between the germline ends. In DNA form, the CDR3 reads TGTGCCAGCAGCTTAAGAGGGGGACCTAACTATGGCTACACCTTC. It specifies CASSLRGGPNYGYTF.

There are a few counts of this clonotype. J is TRBJ2-1 and V is TRBV7-9, with TRBD2 matching over 14 bases. Germline lookup yields CDR1 SEHNR and CDR2 FQNEAQ (reference sequence). With 1 base clipped from V and 8 bases from J, the junction kept 16 bases outside the gene matches. CDR3 length equals 20 residues. The CDR3, as DNA: TGTGCCAGCAGCTTAGAATGGCTGGGGACTAGCGGGAGACGGTACGATGAGCAGTTCTTC. Amino acid sequence: CASSLEWLGTSGRRYDEQFF.

J is TRBJ2-7 and V is TRBV2; D might be TRBD1 (6 bases). Trimming took off 4 bases at V and 2 bases at J, with 15 bases between the two ends. The CDR3 has 15 amino acids. CDR1 and CDR2 from the germline V gene are SNHLY and FYNNEI. The CDR3 protein is CASSGDRPFTYEQYF. For the CDR3, the DNA is TGTGCCAGCAGTGGAGACAGGCCCTTTACCTACGAGCAGTACTTC.

The table lists this clonotype with a count of one. The chain uses TRBV11-3 and TRBJ2-2; a weak D match, TRBD1 (5 bases). This CDR3 is 15 amino acids long. V dropped 0 bases and J dropped 6 bases, with 11 bases sitting between them. From germline, CDR1 is SGHNT and CDR2 YENEEA. Here the CDR3 reads CASSLDRATAGELFF. CDR3 nucleotides: TGTGCCAGCAGCTTAGACAGGGCCACCGCCGGGGAGCTGTTTTTT.

This clonotype came up once. The rearrangement links TRBV7-9 to TRBJ2-2, with no clear D. V lost 2 bases to trimming and J lost 7 bases, with 5 bases between them. Germline CDR1 and CDR2: SEHNR and FQNEAQ (reference sequence). This CDR3 contains 12 residues. The DNA for the CDR3 is TGTGCCAGCAGCTTACTTAGCGGGGAGCTGTTTTTT. It translates to CASSLLSGELFF.

The V gene is TRBV20-1, the J gene TRBJ2-3; TRBD2 is a possible D gene (6 bases). V lost 6 bases and J 4 bases, leaving 14 bases between the germline ends. Germline CDR1 and CDR2: DFQATT and SNEGSKA (reference sequence). This CDR3 contains 13 residues. The CDR3 sequence is CSAQRRGADTQYF. The DNA for the CDR3 is TGCAGTGCGCAAAGGCGGGGAGCAGATACGCAGTATTTT.

The chain links TRBV7-9 to TRBJ1-5; D is ambiguous. V gave up 3 bases and J gave up 2 bases, with 11 bases separating them. Germline CDR1 and CDR2: SEHNR and FQNEAQ (reference sequence). The CDR3 extends over 15 amino acids. The CDR3 reads CASSFVGKGNQPQHF. CDR3 coding DNA: TGTGCCAGCAGCTTCGTGGGGAAAGGCAATCAGCCCCAGCATTTT.

The table lists this clonotype with a count of one. The chain uses TRBV20-1 and TRBJ2-7; D is unresolved. Germline V gene data show CDR1 as DFQATT and CDR2 as SNEGSKA (reference sequence). The ends were cut back, 4 bases at V and 6 bases at J, with 16 bases in the middle. The CDR3 consists of 13 residues. CDR3 amino acids: CSAITLKGGEQYF. In DNA form, the CDR3 reads TGCAGTGCTATAACCCTCAAAGGTGGCGAGCAGTACTTC.

This clonotype was seen a handful of times. This rearrangement joins TRBV20-1 to TRBJ2-7; possibly TRBD2 for D (5 bases). The V gene's germline CDR1 is DFQATT and CDR2 SNEGSKA (reference sequence). The CDR3 has 13 amino acids. The V end was cut by 3 bases, the J end by 3 bases, with 12 bases between. CDR3 DNA: TGCAGTGCTAGTGCGCTAGCCAACTACGAGCAGTACTTC. This translates into CSASALANYEQYF.

This clonotype was counted only a few times. CDR3 nucleotides: TGTGCCAGCAGTGTGGCTCAGGGAGGTTCACCCCTCCACTTT. It codes for CASSVAQGGSPLHF. The rearrangement links TRBV6-4 to TRBJ1-6, with D possibly being TRBD1 (5 bases). With 4 bases removed from V and 9 bases from J, the gap between germline ends came to 13 bases. This CDR3 has 14 residues. CDR1 is MRHNA and CDR2 is SNTAGT in the germline V gene.

This clonotype has only a few counts. The J gene is TRBJ1-2, the V gene TRBV2; TRBD1 might be the D (5 bases). The germline V gene has CDR1 SNHLY and CDR2 FYNNEI. The V end lost 0 bases, the J end lost 4 bases, and 9 bases lay between the germline ends. The CDR3 runs 14 residues. DNA for the CDR3: TGTGCCAGCAGTGAAGCGATGGGGGGCTATGGCTACACCTTC. This gives the protein CASSEAMGGYGYTF.

The chain couples TRBV20-1 to TRBJ2-7, with TRBD2 identical over 14 bases. CDR3 length: 15 amino acids. From germline, CDR1 is DFQATT and CDR2 SNEGSKA (reference sequence). The ends lost 6 bases at V and 3 bases at J; junction bases unmatched: 7. The CDR3 region is CSAPNGLAGGYEQYF. In DNA, the CDR3 is TGCAGTGCCCCTAACGGACTAGCGGGGGGCTACGAGCAGTACTTC.